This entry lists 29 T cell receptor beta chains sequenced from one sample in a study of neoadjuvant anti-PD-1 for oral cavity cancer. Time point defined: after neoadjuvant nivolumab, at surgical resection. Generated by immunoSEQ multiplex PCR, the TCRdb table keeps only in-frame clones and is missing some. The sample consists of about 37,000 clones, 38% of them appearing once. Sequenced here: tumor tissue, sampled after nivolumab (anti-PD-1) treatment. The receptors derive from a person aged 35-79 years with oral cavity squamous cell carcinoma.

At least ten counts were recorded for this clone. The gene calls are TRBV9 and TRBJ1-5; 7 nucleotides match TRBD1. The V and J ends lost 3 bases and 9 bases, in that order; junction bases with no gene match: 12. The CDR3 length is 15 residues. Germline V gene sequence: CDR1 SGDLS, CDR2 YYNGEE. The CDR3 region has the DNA TGTGCCAGCAGCGCCGACGACAGGGTTCGAAGGCCCCAGCATTTT. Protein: CASSADDRVRRPQHF.

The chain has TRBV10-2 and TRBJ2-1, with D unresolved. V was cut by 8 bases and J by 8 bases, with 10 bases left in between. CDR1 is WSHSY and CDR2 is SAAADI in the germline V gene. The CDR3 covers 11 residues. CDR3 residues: CASLSVDEQFF. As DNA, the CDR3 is TGCGCCAGCCTGAGCGTCGATGAGCAGTTCTTC.

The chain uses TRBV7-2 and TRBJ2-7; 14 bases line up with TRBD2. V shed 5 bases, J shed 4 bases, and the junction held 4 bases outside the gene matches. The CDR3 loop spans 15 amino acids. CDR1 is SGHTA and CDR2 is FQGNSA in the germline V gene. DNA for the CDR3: TGTGCCAGCAGCCGACTAGCGGGGGGGCTATACGAGCAGTACTTC. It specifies CASSRLAGGLYEQYF. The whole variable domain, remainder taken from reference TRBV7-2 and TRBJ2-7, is GAGVSQSPSNKVTEKGKDVELRCDPISGHTALYWYRQSLGQGLEFLIYFQGNSAPDKSGLPSDRFSAERTGGSVSTLTIQRTQQEDSAVYLCASSRLAGGLYEQYFGPGTRLTVT.

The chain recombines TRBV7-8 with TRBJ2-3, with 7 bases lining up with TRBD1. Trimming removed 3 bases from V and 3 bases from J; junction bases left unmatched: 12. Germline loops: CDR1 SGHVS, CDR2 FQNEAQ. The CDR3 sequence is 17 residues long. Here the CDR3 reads CASSFWDRTASTDTQYF. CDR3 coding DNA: TGTGCCAGCAGCTTCTGGGACAGAACTGCTAGTACAGATACGCAGTATTTT.

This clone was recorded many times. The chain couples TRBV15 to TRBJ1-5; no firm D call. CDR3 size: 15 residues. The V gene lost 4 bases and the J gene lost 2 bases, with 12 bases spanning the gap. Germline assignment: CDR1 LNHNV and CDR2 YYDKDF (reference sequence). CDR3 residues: CATSTPSVGNQPQHF. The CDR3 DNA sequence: TGTGCCACCAGCACCCCGTCTGTCGGCAATCAGCCCCAGCATTTT.

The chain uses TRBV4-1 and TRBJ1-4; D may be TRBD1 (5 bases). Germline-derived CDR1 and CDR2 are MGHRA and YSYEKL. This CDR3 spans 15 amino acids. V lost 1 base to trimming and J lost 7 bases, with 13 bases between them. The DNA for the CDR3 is TGCGCCAGCAGCCAAGCGGCCTCCCAGGGTGAAAAACTGTTTTTT. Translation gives CASSQAASQGEKLFF.

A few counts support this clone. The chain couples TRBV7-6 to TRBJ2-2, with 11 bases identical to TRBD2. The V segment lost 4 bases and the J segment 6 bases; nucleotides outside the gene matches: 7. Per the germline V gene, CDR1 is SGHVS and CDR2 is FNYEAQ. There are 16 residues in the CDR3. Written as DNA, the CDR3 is TGTGCCAGCAGCTCCGGACTAGCGGGTTCCCCCGGGGAGCTGTTTTTT. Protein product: CASSSGLAGSPGELFF.

In DNA form, the CDR3 reads TGTGCCAGCAGTTACTCAGGGGCCGAATATGGCTACACCTTC. It yields the protein CASSYSGAEYGYTF. The gene calls are TRBV6-5 and TRBJ1-2; a weak D match, TRBD1 (5 bases). Trimming took off 0 bases at V and 5 bases at J, with 10 bases between the two ends. CDR3 size: 14 residues. The germline V gene encodes CDR1 MNHEY and CDR2 SVGAGI.

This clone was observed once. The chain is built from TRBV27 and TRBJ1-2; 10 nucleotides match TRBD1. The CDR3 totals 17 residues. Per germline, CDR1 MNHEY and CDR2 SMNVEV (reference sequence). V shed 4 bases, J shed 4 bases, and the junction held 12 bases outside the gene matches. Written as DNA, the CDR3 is TGTGCCAGCAGTTCAACCCTGACAGGGGGCACAACCTATGGCTACACCTTC. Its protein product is CASSSTLTGGTTYGYTF.

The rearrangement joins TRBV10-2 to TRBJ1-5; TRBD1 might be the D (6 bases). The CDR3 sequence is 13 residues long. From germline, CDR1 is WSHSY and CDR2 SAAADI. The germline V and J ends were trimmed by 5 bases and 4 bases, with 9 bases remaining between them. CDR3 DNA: TGCGCCAGCAGTAACCAGGGGAATCAGCCCCAGCATTTT. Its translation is CASSNQGNQPQHF.

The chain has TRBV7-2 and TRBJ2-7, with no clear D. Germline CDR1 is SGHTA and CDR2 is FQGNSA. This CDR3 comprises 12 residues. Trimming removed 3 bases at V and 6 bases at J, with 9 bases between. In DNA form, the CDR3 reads TGTGCCAGCAGCTTTCAGTCAGGCGAGCAGTACTTC. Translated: CASSFQSGEQYF.

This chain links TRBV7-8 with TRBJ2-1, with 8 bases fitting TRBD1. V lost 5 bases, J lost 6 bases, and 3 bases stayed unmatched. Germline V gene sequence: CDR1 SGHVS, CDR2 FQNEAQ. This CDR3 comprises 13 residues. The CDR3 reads CASSQDRANEQFF. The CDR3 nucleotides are TGTGCCAGCAGCCAGGACAGGGCCAATGAGCAGTTCTTC.

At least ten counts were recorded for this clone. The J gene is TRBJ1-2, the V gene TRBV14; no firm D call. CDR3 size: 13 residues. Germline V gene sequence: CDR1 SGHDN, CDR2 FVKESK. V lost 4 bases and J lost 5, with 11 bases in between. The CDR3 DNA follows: TGTGCCAGCAGCCCCGAGGTGACTTATGGCTACACCTTC. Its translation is CASSPEVTYGYTF.

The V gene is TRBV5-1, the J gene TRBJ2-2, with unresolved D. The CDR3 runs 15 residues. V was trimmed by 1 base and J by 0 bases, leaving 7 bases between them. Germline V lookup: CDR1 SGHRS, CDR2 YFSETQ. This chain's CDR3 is CASSLQESNTGELFF. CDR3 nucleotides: TGCGCCAGCAGCTTGCAGGAGTCGAACACCGGGGAGCTGTTTTTT.

In DNA, the CDR3 is TGTGCCAGCTCACTCCACGGCAGGGGAGTAGAAAAACTGTTTTTT. Residues: CASSLHGRGVEKLFF. The chain carries TRBV18 and TRBJ1-4, with a weak D call TRBD1 (6 bases). Germline CDR1 KGHSH, CDR2 LQKENI. The CDR3 loop spans 15 amino acids. Trimming removed 4 bases at V and 8 bases at J, with 17 bases between.

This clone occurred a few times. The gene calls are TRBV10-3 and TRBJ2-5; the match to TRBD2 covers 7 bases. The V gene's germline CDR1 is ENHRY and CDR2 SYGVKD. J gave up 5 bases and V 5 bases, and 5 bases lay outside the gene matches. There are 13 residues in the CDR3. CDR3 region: CAISRGGSETQYF. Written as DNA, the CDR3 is TGTGCCATCAGTCGCGGGGGTAGTGAGACCCAGTACTTC.

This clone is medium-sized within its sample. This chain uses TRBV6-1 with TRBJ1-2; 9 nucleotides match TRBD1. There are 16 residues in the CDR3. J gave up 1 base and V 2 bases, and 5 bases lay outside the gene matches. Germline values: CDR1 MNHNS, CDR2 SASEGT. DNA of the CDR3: TGTGCCAGCAGTGAATTCGGGACAGGGATTAACTATGGCTACACCTTC. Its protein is CASSEFGTGINYGYTF.

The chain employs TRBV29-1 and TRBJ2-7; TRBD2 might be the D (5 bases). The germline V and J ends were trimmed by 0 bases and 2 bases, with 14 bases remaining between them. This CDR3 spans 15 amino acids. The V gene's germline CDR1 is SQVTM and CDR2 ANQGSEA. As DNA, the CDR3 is TGCAGCGTTGAAGATCAAACTAGGGAGACCTACGAGCAGTACTTC. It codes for CSVEDQTRETYEQYF.

The CDR3 DNA reads TGTGCCAGCACTACACCAGCCCCTATGACTGAAGCTTTCTTT. Its translation is CASTTPAPMTEAFF. The chain carries TRBV28 and TRBJ1-1; unclear D gene. Trimming shortened V by 7 bases and J by 5 bases, and 17 bases separated the two germline ends. Germline CDR1 reads MDHEN; CDR2 reads SYDVKM. The CDR3 is made up of 14 amino acids.

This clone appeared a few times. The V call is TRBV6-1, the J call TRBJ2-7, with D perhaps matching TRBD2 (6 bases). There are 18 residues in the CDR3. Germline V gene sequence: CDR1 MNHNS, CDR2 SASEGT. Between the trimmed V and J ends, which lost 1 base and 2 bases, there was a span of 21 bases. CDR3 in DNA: TGTGCCAGCAGTGAAGTAAAAAACCCCGGAGTAGCGGCCTACGAGCAGTACTTC. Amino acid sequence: CASSEVKNPGVAAYEQYF.

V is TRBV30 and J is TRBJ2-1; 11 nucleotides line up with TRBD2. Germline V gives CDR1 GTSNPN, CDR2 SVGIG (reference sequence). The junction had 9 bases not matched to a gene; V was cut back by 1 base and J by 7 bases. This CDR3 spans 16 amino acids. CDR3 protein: CAWSDVAGGRGNEQFF. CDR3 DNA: TGTGCCTGGAGTGACGTAGCGGGGGGGCGAGGAAATGAGCAGTTCTTC. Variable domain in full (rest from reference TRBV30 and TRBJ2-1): SQTIHQWPATLVQPVGSPLSLECTVEGTSNPNLYWYRQAAGRGLQLLFYSVGIGQISSEVPQNLSASRPQDRQFILSSKKLLLSDSGFYLCAWSDVAGGRGNEQFFGPGTRLTVL.

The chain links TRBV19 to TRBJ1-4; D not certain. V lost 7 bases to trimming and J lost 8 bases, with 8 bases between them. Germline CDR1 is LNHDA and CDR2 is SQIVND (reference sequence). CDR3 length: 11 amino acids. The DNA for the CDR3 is TGTGCCAGTAAATTCGACGAAAAACTGTTTTTT. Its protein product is CASKFDEKLFF.

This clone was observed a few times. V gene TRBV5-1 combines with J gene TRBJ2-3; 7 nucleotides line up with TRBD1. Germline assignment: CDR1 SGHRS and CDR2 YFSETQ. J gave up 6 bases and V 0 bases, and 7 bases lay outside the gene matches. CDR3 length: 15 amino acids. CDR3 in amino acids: CASSLAGTGADTQYF. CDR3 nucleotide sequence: TGCGCCAGCAGCTTGGCCGGAACAGGGGCGGATACGCAGTATTTT.

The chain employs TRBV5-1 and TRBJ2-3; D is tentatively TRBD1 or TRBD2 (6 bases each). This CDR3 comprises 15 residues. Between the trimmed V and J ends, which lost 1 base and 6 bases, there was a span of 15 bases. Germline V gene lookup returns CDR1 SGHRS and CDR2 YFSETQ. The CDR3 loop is CASSLWRGAGDTQYF. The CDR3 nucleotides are TGCGCCAGCAGCTTGTGGAGGGGGGCAGGGGATACGCAGTATTTT.

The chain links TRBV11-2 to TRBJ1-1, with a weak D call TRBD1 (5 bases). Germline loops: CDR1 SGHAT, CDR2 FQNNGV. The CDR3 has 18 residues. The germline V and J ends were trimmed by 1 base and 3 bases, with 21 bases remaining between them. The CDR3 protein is CASSLAPDKVPKHTEAFF. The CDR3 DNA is TGTGCCAGCAGCTTAGCCCCGGACAAGGTCCCAAAACACACTGAAGCTTTCTTT.

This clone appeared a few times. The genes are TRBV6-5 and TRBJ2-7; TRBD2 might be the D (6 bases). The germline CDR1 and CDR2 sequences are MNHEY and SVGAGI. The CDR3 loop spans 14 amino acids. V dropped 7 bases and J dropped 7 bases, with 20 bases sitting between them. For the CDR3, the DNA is TGTGCCAGCACCGGACCGGGACTTTGGGATGAGCAGTACTTC. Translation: CASTGPGLWDEQYF.

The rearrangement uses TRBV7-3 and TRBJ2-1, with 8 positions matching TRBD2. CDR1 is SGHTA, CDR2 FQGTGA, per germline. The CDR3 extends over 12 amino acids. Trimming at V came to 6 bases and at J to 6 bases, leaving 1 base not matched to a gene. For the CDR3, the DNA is TGTGCCAGCAGTGCGGGGGGCAATGAGCAGTTCTTC. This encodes CASSAGGNEQFF. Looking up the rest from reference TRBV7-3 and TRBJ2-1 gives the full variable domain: GAGVSQTPSNKVTEKGKYVELRCDPISGHTALYWYRQSLGQGPEFLIYFQGTGAADDSGLPNDRFFAVRPEGSVSTLKIQRTERGDSAVYLCASSAGGNEQFFGPGTRLTVL.

The CDR3 protein is CATSEERPGANVLTF. CDR3 DNA: TGTGCCACCAGTGAAGAGCGACCTGGGGCCAACGTCCTGACTTTC. This chain links TRBV15 with TRBJ2-6; D call uncertain. Per the germline V gene, CDR1 is LNHNV and CDR2 is YYDKDF (reference sequence). CDR3 size: 15 residues. V lost 6 bases to trimming and J lost 2 bases, with 11 bases between them.

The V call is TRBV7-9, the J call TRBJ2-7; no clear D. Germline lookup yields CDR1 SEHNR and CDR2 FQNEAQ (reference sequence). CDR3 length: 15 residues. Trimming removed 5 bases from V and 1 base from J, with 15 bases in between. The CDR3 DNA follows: TGTGCCAGCAGCCCCCCCCGGGCAGGATCCTACGAGCAGTACTTC. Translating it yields CASSPPRAGSYEQYF.